Given below is one T cell receptor beta chain in context. This sample stems from a study of blood T cell repertoires in COVID-19. Using immunoSEQ multiplex PCR, the repertoire was profiled, and TCRdb retains in-frame clones only, with some absent. This repertoire shows some 30,000 clones, more than 80% found once; its top ten account for approximately 3.4%. The CDR3 extends over 14 amino acids. Germline V gives CDR1 SGHTA, CDR2 FQGNSA. Deletions cut 1 base from V and 6 bases from J, with 10 bases between. The sequencing sample was made of peripheral blood. The V and J genes are TRBV7-2 and TRBJ2-1; a weak D match, TRBD2 (5 bases). The clonotype comes from a human donor in a cohort sampled during active COVID-19. Here the CDR3 reads CASSLGGGFNEQFF. DNA for the CDR3: TGTGCCAGCAGCTTAGGTGGCGGGTTCAATGAGCAGTTCTTC.